A selection of T cell receptor beta chains follows, all from one sample in a study of blood T cell repertoires in COVID-19. Using immunoSEQ multiplex PCR, the repertoire was profiled, and TCRdb retains in-frame clones only, with some absent. The repertoire holds fewer than 500,000 clones, with roughly 88% as singletons. The sequenced sample consisted of peripheral blood. The receptors derive from a woman in her twenties or thirties with active or convalescent COVID-19. The CDR3 runs from the conserved cysteine through the conserved F or W. The order of the fields is V gene, clone size, J gene, D gene, CDR3 protein, CDR3 DNA. A D gene is named only where the DNA matches it firmly. Rows may omit the clone size; those that give it use once, few, many or a size class.

TRBV4-1	-	TRBJ1-5	-	CASSQAGDNQPQHF	TGCGCCAGCAGCCAAGCAGGGGACAATCAGCCCCAGCATTTT
TRBV29-1	-	TRBJ2-6	TRBD1	CSVADRGSGANVLTF	TGCAGCGTCGCGGACAGGGGCTCTGGGGCCAACGTCCTGACTTTC
TRBV4-1	once	TRBJ1-3	TRBD1	CASSRDRALTIYF	TGCGCCAGCAGCCGAGACAGGGCCTTGACCATATATTTT
TRBV5-1	-	TRBJ2-7	-	CASSEGTYEQYF	TGCGCCAGCAGCGAGGGGACTTACGAGCAGTACTTC
TRBV7-8	-	TRBJ2-3	TRBD2	CASSQEGLAGLGDTQYF	TGTGCCAGCAGCCAAGAGGGACTAGCGGGGCTCGGAGATACGCAGTATTTT
TRBV2	-	TRBJ1-5	-	CASVAYSNQPQHF	TGTGCCAGCGTAGCTTATAGCAATCAGCCCCAGCATTTT
TRBV4-1	-	TRBJ1-1	TRBD1	CASSQGTGVMNTEAFF	TGCGCCAGCAGCCAAGGGACAGGAGTAATGAACACTGAAGCTTTCTTT
TRBV11-2	-	TRBJ2-7	-	CASSFSFGTYEQYF	TGTGCCAGCAGCTTTTCTTTCGGTACCTACGAGCAGTACTTC
TRBV5-5	few	TRBJ2-7	TRBD1	CASRWDRNAYEQYF	TGTGCCAGCAGGTGGGACAGGAATGCCTACGAGCAGTACTTC
TRBV5-1	once	TRBJ2-1	-	CASSLEGGNEQFF	TGCGCCAGCAGCTTGGAAGGAGGCAATGAGCAGTTCTTC
TRBV29-1	-	TRBJ1-1	-	CSVAHTENTEAFF	TGCAGCGTAGCCCATACAGAGAACACTGAAGCTTTCTTT
TRBV6-5	-	TRBJ1-1	TRBD1	CASSYGGTGPTEAFF	TGTGCCAGCAGTTACGGCGGGACAGGGCCCACTGAAGCTTTCTTT
TRBV30	-	TRBJ2-5	-	CAWSEPQPGETQYF	TGTGCCTGGAGTGAACCACAACCAGGGGAGACCCAGTACTTC
TRBV29-1	-	TRBJ1-2	-	CSVEQNIASDNYGYTF	TGCAGCGTTGAACAGAACATAGCCAGTGATAACTATGGCTACACCTTC
TRBV12-3/TRBV12-4	-	TRBJ2-3	-	CATGTGGTDTQYF	TGTGCCACAGGAACAGGAGGCACAGATACGCAGTATTTT
TRBV4-1	-	TRBJ1-3	-	CASSQDRTSGNTIYF	TGCGCCAGCAGCCAAGATCGTACTTCTGGAAACACCATATATTTT
TRBV5-6	-	TRBJ1-4	-	CASSLSGSGNEKLFF	TGTGCCAGCAGCTTGTCCGGGTCTGGTAATGAAAAACTGTTTTTT
TRBV10-3	-	TRBJ2-3	TRBD1	CAISSTGDSDTQYF	TGTGCCATCAGTTCTACAGGGGATTCAGATACGCAGTATTTT
TRBV4-1	-	TRBJ2-7	TRBD1	CASSHSTGGYQQYF	TGCGCCAGCAGCCACTCGACAGGGGGCTATCAGCAGTACTTC
TRBV11-2	-	TRBJ1-6	TRBD1	CASRTGTDNSPLHF	TGTGCCAGCAGGACCGGGACAGATAATTCACCCCTCCACTTT
TRBV5-1	-	TRBJ1-1	TRBD1	CASSRGQVNTEAFF	TGCGCCAGCAGCAGGGGACAGGTGAACACTGAAGCTTTCTTT
TRBV25-1	-	TRBJ1-1	-	CASTGHLNTEAFF	TGTGCCAGCACCGGACACTTAAACACTGAAGCTTTCTTT
TRBV7-9	-	TRBJ1-1	-	CASSLMAENEAFF	TGTGCCAGCAGCTTAATGGCGGAAAATGAAGCTTTCTTT
TRBV2	few	TRBJ2-7	-	CASSDMGPSSYEQYF	TGTGCCAGCAGTGATATGGGGCCCTCCTCCTACGAGCAGTACTTC
TRBV7-6	few	TRBJ1-2	-	CASSLELGPASFLYGYTF	TGTGCCAGCAGCTTAGAGCTAGGTCCGGCGAGCTTCCTCTATGGCTACACCTTC
TRBV27	-	TRBJ1-1	TRBD1	CASSSPTGTGTFEAFF	TGTGCCAGCAGTTCCCCAACCGGGACAGGGACATTTGAAGCTTTCTTT
TRBV5-1	-	TRBJ1-2	TRBD1	CASSLAGQGAEGYTF	TGCGCCAGCAGCTTGGCGGGACAGGGGGCGGAAGGCTACACCTTC
TRBV5-1	once	TRBJ1-1	-	CASSFEGIGEAFF	TGCGCCAGCAGCTTCGAGGGTATCGGCGAAGCTTTCTTT
TRBV19	-	TRBJ1-5	-	CASSIVVATGEPQHF	TGTGCCAGTAGTATAGTTGTAGCCACCGGAGAACCCCAGCATTTT
TRBV11-3	-	TRBJ1-6	TRBD1	CASSPGQAQKSPLHF	TGTGCCAGCAGCCCGGGACAGGCCCAGAAATCACCCCTCCACTTT
TRBV6-2/TRBV6-3	-	TRBJ2-7	TRBD1	CASSWDRETTYEQYF	TGTGCCAGCAGTTGGGACAGGGAGACGACGTACGAGCAGTACTTC
TRBV10-3	-	TRBJ1-1	TRBD1	CAISETGTAEAFF	TGTGCCATCAGTGAGACAGGGACAGCTGAAGCTTTCTTT
TRBV5-1	-	TRBJ1-3	TRBD1	CASSYGQEGNTIYF	TGCGCCAGCAGCTACGGACAGGAGGGAAACACCATATATTTT
TRBV5-8	-	TRBJ1-1	-	CASSLDSMNTEAFF	TGTGCCAGCAGCTTGGACAGCATGAACACTGAAGCTTTCTTT
TRBV30	-	TRBJ2-7	-	CAWSAGEITAYEQYF	TGTGCCTGGAGTGCGGGGGAAATTACCGCCTACGAGCAGTACTTC
TRBV7-9	-	TRBJ1-2	-	CASSPSGGSPYGYTF	TGTGCCAGCAGCCCCTCGGGGGGGTCTCCCTATGGCTACACCTTC
TRBV5-1	-	TRBJ2-2	-	CASSAGAGTGELFF	TGCGCCAGCAGCGCGGGGGCCGGTACCGGGGAGCTGTTTTTT
TRBV18	-	TRBJ2-7	TRBD2	CASSPPTTSGNYEQYF	TGTGCCAGCTCACCACCGACTACTAGCGGGAACTACGAGCAGTACTTC
TRBV19	-	TRBJ1-1	TRBD1	CATLDRVGTEAFF	TGTGCCACCCTTGACAGGGTGGGGACTGAAGCTTTCTTT
TRBV24-1	-	TRBJ2-1	TRBD1	CATLLHRDRGAWPPTSKFF	TGTGCCACCCTCTTGCACCGGGACAGGGGCGCTTGGCCCCCTACTAGCAAGTTCTTC
TRBV2	-	TRBJ2-2	TRBD1	CASSGTGHTGELFF	TGTGCCAGCAGCGGGACAGGCCACACCGGGGAGCTGTTTTTT
TRBV11-2	-	TRBJ1-2	TRBD1	CASSSPGTGRIYGYTF	TGTGCCAGCAGCTCCCCCGGGACAGGGAGGATCTATGGCTACACCTTC
TRBV5-1	-	TRBJ1-1	-	CASSLGPSSAEAFF	TGCGCCAGCAGCTTGGGACCCTCGAGCGCTGAAGCTTTCTTT
TRBV24-1	-	TRBJ1-3	-	CATLTGLSGNTIYF	TGTGCCACCTTGACAGGTCTCTCTGGAAACACCATATATTTT
TRBV11-3	-	TRBJ1-1	-	CASSPLGGEAFF	TGTGCCAGCAGCCCCCTCGGCGGGGAAGCTTTCTTT
TRBV10-3	once	TRBJ2-5	-	CAISDTAGLEKETQYF	TGTGCCATCAGTGACACAGCCGGTCTCGAGAAAGAGACCCAGTACTTC
TRBV9	-	TRBJ2-1	TRBD2	CASHRGSGSYNEQFF	TGTGCCAGTCACCGGGGTAGCGGGAGCTACAATGAGCAGTTCTTC
TRBV6-5	-	TRBJ2-3	-	CASSYSGGASTDTQYF	TGTGCCAGCAGTTACAGCGGCGGGGCCAGCACAGATACGCAGTATTTT